This T cell receptor (beta chain) was retrieved from a study of cytomegalovirus exposure and HLA in healthy donors. Study-level information: There were tens of millions of unique TCRs (from HLA-typed donors) in an early data release.

Study-wide results and caveats: Later analysis revealed greater clonal expansion in HLA-associated TCR beta chains than in equally common others. Under in vitro conditions, a few CMV-associated chains were confirmed as specific for CMV antigens.

For this clone: Its target is unknown.

V lost 8 bases to trimming and J lost 0 bases, with 13 bases between them. CDR1 is LNHDA, CDR2 SQIVND, per germline (reference sequence). The length of the CDR3 is 14 residues. Vbeta (60) and Jbeta (13) primers were used in the PCR. Repertoires were generated with immunoSEQ multiplex PCR, while TCRdb's copy carries only in-frame clones and drops some. Of around 150,000 clones listed, about 70% are singletons. What was sequenced was PBMCs. The TCR was taken from a male donor in good health and CMV-seronegative. The chain couples TRBV19 to TRBJ1-1; D gene ambiguous. The CDR3 loop reads CASGGMRLNTEAFF. The CDR3 nucleotides are TGTGCCAGTGGAGGAATGCGATTGAACACTGAAGCTTTCTTT.